These 10 T cell receptor beta chains were all obtained from the same sample, sequenced in a study of T cell responses to AZD1222 COVID-19 vaccine. The protocol was immunoSEQ multiplex PCR, while the TCRdb copy is restricted to in-frame clones and leaves out a portion. The repertoire holds some 120,000 clones, approximately 83% seen once, with roughly 1.6% in the top ten. Sample: peripheral blood, taken on day 0 of AZD1222 vaccination. All receptors derive from an adult in good health.

This clone was seen only a few times. V usage is TRBV9 and J usage is TRBJ2-1, with TRBD2 matching 9 bases. The CDR3 consists of 16 residues. Trimming at V came to 4 bases and at J to 2 bases, leaving 7 bases not matched to a gene. Germline assignment: CDR1 SGDLS and CDR2 YYNGEE. In DNA form, the CDR3 reads TGTGCCAGCAGCCCCGATCTAGCGGGGACCTACAATGAGCAGTTCTTC. As protein: CASSPDLAGTYNEQFF.

The chain combines TRBV27 with TRBJ2-5; TRBD2 aligns across 14 bases. Germline V lookup: CDR1 MNHEY, CDR2 SMNVEV (reference sequence). The V segment lost 6 bases and the J segment 5 bases; nucleotides outside the gene matches: 8. The CDR3 has 16 residues. CDR3 sequence (DNA): TGTGCCAGCAGAAGAGGACTAGCGGGAGGACAGGAGACCCAGTACTTC. This translates into CASRRGLAGGQETQYF.

This chain's CDR3 is CASSQRTDYTGELFF. CDR3 sequence (DNA): TGCGCCAGCAGCCAAAGGACTGACTACACCGGGGAGCTGTTTTTT. The chain joins TRBV4-1 to TRBJ2-2, with D perhaps TRBD2 (5 bases). The CDR3 is 15 residues long. Germline CDR1 reads MGHRA; CDR2 reads YSYEKL. Between the trimmed V and J ends, which lost 2 bases and 3 bases, there was a span of 10 bases.

This chain connects TRBV5-1 to TRBJ1-5, with D possibly being TRBD1 (5 bases). Deletions cut 4 bases from V and 0 bases from J, with 17 bases between. The CDR3 consists of 17 residues. Germline CDR1 SGHRS, CDR2 YFSETQ. Here the CDR3 reads CASSPGVWVSSNQPQHF. CDR3 nucleotide sequence: TGCGCCAGCAGCCCGGGGGTATGGGTGAGTAGCAATCAGCCCCAGCATTTT.

This clone occurred once. The chain joins TRBV5-6 to TRBJ1-2; D is perhaps TRBD1 (5 bases). Germline V gene sequence: CDR1 SGHDT, CDR2 YYEEEE. V was clipped by 1 base and J by 5 bases, with 21 bases between them. The CDR3 length is 17 residues. CDR3 in amino acids: CASSLSGGTGRVYGYTF. CDR3 sequence (DNA): TGTGCCAGCAGCTTGTCTGGCGGGACGGGAAGAGTTTATGGCTACACCTTC.

The chain uses TRBV6-6 and TRBJ2-1; 9 bases are a match to TRBD2. The CDR3 sequence is 18 residues long. Germline V gene data show CDR1 as MNHNY and CDR2 as SVGAGI (reference sequence). Trimming cost V 5 bases and J 5 bases; bases outside gene matches: 16. CDR3 DNA sequence: TGTGCCAGCAGTCCCTTTTTCTCCGAGCGGGGGGCAAACAATGAGCAGTTCTTC. Its translation is CASSPFFSERGANNEQFF.

This clone appeared a single time. DNA for the CDR3: TGTGCCAGCAGGTTTTCGGGACTCGAAAAAGAGACCCAGTACTTC. Amino acids: CASRFSGLEKETQYF. J is TRBJ2-5 and V is TRBV14, with D possibly matching TRBD2 (6 bases). V was pared by 6 bases and J by 3 bases, with 17 bases between. The CDR3 consists of 15 residues. Germline assignment: CDR1 SGHDN and CDR2 FVKESK.

The chain joins TRBV11-2 to TRBJ2-7, with D uncertain. The CDR3 length is 14 residues. CDR1 SGHAT and CDR2 FQNNGV come from the germline V gene. The V end lost 8 bases, the J end lost 6 bases, and 20 bases lay between the germline ends. CDR3 sequence reads: CASRSGIAAGEQYF. CDR3 coding DNA: TGTGCCAGCCGATCAGGAATCGCAGCCGGCGAGCAGTACTTC. The variable domain in full, with the rest retrieved from reference TRBV11-2 and TRBJ2-7, is EAGVAQSPRYKIIEKRQSVAFWCNPISGHATLYWYQQILGQGPKLLIQFQNNGVVDDSQLPKDRFSAERLKGVDSTLKIQPAKLEDSAVYLCASRSGIAAGEQYFGPGTRLTVT.

The chain has TRBV28 and TRBJ2-7, with a tentative D call TRBD1 (6 bases). CDR1 and CDR2 (germline): MDHEN, SYDVKM. V lost 9 bases to trimming and J lost 3 bases, with 12 bases between them. This CDR3 region has 12 residues. CDR3 amino acids: CASSTGVYEQYF. CDR3 nucleotide sequence: TGTGCCAGTTCGACAGGAGTCTACGAGCAGTACTTC. Combining the CDR3 with reference TRBV28 and TRBJ2-7 gives the whole variable domain DVKVTQSSRYLVKRTGEKVFLECVQDMDHENMFWYRQDPGLGLRLIYFSYDVKMKEKGDIPEGYSVSREKKERFSLILESASTNQTSMYLCASSTGVYEQYFGPGTRLTVT.

The chain has TRBV6-5 and TRBJ1-3; D gene uncertain. Germline loops: CDR1 MNHEY, CDR2 SVGAGI. This CDR3 spans 15 amino acids. V was shortened by 4 bases and J by 4 bases, with 14 bases between the two germline ends. The chain's CDR3 is CASSSPTGGGNTIYF. The CDR3 region has the DNA TGTGCCAGCAGTTCCCCGACGGGAGGAGGAAACACCATATATTTT.